This record concerns one T cell receptor beta chain sequence. Its antigen remains unidentified. This specimen belongs to a study of cytomegalovirus exposure and HLA in healthy donors. Points from the study as a whole: There was a cluster of highly shared sequence variants that was likely a sequencing artifact. Cytomegalovirus association was assigned to about 150 TCR beta chains.

Between the trimmed V and J ends, which lost 10 bases and 2 bases, there was a span of 12 bases. CDR3 length: 12 residues. Germline CDR1 MNHNY, CDR2 SVGAGI (reference sequence). Both 60 Vbeta primers and 13 Jbeta primers went into the PCR. Assay used: immunoSEQ multiplex PCR; TCRdb lists only in-frame clones, some missing. Of hundreds of thousands of clones listed, 85% are singletons. Healthy bone marrow donors made up the cohort. V usage is TRBV6-6 and J usage is TRBJ2-7; D is possibly TRBD2 (5 bases). The TCR originated in a girl between 2 and 10 years old in good health and CMV-seronegative. Material: PBMCs. The CDR3 DNA sequence: TGTGCCATCGGGCAGGAGGCCTACGAGCAGTACTTC. Encoded protein: CAIGQEAYEQYF.